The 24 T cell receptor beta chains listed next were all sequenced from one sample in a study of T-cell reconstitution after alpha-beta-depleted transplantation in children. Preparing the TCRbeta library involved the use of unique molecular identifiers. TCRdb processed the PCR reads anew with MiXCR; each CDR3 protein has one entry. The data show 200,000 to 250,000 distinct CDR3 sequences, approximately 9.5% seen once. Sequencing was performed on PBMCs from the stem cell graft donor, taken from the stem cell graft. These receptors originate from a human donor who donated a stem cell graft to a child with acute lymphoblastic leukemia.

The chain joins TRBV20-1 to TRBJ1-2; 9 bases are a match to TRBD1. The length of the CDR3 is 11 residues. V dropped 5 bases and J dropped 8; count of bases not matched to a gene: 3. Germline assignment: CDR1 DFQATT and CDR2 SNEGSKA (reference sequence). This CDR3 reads CSAGGQGGYTF. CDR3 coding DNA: TGCAGTGCTGGGGGACAGGGAGGCTACACCTTC.

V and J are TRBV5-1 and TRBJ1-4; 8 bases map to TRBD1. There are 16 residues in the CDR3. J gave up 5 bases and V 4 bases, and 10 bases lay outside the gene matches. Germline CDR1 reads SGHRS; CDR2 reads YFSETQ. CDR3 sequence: CASSNPGQAANEKLFF. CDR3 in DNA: TGCGCCAGCAGCAATCCGGGACAGGCCGCAAATGAAAAACTGTTTTTT.

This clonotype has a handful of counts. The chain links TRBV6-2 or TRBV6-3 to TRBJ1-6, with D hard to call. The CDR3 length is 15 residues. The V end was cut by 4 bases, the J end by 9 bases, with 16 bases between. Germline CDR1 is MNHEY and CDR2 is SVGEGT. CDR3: CASSLHQAAGSPLHF. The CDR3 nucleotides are TGTGCCAGCAGTTTACACCAGGCCGCGGGTTCACCCCTCCACTTT.

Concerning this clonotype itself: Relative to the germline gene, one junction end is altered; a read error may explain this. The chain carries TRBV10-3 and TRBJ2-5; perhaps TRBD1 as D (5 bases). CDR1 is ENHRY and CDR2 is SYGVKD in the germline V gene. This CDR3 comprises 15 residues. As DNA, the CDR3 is TGTGCCATCAGTGGGGGATCAGGGATTCTGGAGACCCAGTGCTTC. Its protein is CAISGGSGILETQCF.

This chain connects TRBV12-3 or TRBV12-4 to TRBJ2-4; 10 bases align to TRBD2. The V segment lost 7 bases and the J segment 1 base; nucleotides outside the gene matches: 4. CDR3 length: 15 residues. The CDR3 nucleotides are TGTGCCAGCATGGATAGCGGGGGGGCCAAAAACATTCAGTACTTC. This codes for CASMDSGGAKNIQYF.

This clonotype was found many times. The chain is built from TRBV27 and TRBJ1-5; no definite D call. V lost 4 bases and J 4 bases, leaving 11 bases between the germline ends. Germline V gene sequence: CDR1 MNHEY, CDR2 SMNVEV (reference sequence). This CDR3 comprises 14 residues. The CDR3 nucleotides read TGTGCCAGCAGTTGGTATGGGGTGAATCAGCCCCAGCATTTT. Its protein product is CASSWYGVNQPQHF.

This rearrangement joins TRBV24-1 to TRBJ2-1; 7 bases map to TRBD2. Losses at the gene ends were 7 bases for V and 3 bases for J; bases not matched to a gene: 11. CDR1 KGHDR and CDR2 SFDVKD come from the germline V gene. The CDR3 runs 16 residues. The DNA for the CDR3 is TGTGCCACCAGCCTTCATGGCGGGAGCCGCTACAATGAGCAGTTCTTC. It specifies CATSLHGGSRYNEQFF.

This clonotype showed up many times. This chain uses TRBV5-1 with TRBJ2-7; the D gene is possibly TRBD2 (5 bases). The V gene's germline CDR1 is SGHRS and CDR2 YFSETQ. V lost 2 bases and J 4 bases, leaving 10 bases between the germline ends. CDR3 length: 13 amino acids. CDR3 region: CASSLLGDYEQYF. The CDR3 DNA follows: TGCGCCAGCAGCTTACTCGGGGATTACGAGCAGTACTTC.

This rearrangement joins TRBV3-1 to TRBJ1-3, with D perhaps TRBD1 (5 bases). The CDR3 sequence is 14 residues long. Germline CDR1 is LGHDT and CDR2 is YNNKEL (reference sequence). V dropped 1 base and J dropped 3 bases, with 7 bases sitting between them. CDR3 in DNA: TGTGCCAGCAGCCAAGGCAGGGTTGGAAACACCATATATTTT. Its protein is CASSQGRVGNTIYF.

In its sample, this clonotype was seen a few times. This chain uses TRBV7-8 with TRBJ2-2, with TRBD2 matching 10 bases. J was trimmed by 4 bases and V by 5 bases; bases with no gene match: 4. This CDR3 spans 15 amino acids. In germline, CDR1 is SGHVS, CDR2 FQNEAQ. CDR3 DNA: TGTGCCAGCAGCGAGCGGGGGGGCGGCACCGGGGAGCTGTTTTTT. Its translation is CASSERGGGTGELFF.

The chain's CDR3 is CASREVGEQYF. As DNA, the CDR3 is TGTGCCAGCAGGGAGGTGGGCGAGCAGTACTTC. V and J are TRBV6-2 or TRBV6-3 and TRBJ2-7; D is possibly TRBD2 (5 bases). Trimming shortened V by 6 bases and J by 6 bases, and 9 bases separated the two germline ends. Looked up from germline, CDR1 is MNHEY and CDR2 is SVGEGT. The CDR3 contains 11 residues.

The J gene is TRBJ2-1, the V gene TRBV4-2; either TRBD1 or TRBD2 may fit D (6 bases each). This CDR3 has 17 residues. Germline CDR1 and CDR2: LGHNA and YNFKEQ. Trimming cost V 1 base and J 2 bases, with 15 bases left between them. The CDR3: CASSQGGGGGPYNEQFF. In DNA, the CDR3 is TGTGCCAGCAGCCAAGGGGGCGGAGGGGGGCCCTACAATGAGCAGTTCTTC.

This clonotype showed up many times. This chain's CDR3 is CASSLRRLGTDTQYF. In nucleotides, the CDR3 is TGTGCCAGCAGCTTAAGAAGACTCGGCACAGATACGCAGTATTTT. The chain combines TRBV7-2 with TRBJ2-3; D not certain. V was trimmed by 2 bases and J by 1 base, leaving 10 bases between them. The CDR3 spans 15 residues. Germline V lookup: CDR1 SGHTA, CDR2 FQGNSA.

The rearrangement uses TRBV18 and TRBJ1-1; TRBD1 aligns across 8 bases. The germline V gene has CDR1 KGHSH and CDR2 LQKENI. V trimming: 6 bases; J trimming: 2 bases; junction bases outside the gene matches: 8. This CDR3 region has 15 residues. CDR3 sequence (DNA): TGTGCCAGCTCCCCGGACAGGGCACCTAACACTGAAGCTTTCTTT. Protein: CASSPDRAPNTEAFF. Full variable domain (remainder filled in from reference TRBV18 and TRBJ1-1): NAGVMQNPRHLVRRRGQEARLRCSPMKGHSHVYWYRQLPEEGLKFMVYLQKENIIDESGMPKERFSAEFPKEGPSILRIQQVVRGDSAAYFCASSPDRAPNTEAFFGQGTRLTVV.

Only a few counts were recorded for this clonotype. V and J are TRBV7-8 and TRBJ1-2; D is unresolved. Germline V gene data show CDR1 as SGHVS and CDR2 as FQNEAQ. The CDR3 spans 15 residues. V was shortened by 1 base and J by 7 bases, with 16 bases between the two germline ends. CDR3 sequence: CASSLDGRASGGYTF. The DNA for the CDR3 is TGTGCCAGCAGCTTAGACGGACGGGCTTCGGGTGGCTACACCTTC.

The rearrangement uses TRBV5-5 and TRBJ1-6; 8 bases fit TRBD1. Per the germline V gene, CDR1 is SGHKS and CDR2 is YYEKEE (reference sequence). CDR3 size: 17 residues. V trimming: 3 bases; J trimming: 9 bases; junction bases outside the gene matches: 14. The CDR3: CASSWGVDRGASSPLHF. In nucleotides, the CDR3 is TGTGCCAGCAGCTGGGGGGTCGACAGGGGCGCCTCTTCACCCCTCCACTTT.

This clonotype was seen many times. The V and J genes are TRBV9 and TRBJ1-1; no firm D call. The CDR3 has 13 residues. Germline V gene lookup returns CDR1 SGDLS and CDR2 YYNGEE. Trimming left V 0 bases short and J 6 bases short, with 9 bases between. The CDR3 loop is CASSVGGSAEAFF. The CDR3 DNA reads TGTGCCAGCAGCGTAGGGGGTAGCGCTGAAGCTTTCTTT.

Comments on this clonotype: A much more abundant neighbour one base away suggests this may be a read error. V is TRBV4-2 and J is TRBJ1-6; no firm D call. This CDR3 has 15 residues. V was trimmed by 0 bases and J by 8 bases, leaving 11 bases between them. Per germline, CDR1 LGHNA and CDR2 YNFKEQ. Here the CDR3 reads CASSQDFRDHSPLHF. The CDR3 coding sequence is TGTGCCAGCAGCCAAGATTTTCGGGATCATTCACCCCTCCACTTT.

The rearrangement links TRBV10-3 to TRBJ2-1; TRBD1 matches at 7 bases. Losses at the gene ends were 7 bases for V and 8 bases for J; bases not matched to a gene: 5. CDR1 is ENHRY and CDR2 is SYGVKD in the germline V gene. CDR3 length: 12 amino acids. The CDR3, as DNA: TGTGCCATCAAGAGGGGGCAAGATGAGCAGTTCTTC. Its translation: CAIKRGQDEQFF.

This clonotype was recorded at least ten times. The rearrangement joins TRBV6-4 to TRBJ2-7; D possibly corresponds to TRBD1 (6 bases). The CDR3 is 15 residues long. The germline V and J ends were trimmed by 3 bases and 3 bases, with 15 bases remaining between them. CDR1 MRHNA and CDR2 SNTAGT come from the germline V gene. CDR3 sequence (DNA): TGTGCCAGCAGTGAAAAGGGAACAGGGAGCTACGAGCAGTACTTC. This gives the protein CASSEKGTGSYEQYF.

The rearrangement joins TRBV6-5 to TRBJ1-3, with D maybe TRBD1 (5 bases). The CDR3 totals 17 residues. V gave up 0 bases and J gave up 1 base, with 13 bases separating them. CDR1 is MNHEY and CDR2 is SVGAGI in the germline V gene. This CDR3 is CASSYSPGFGSGNTIYF. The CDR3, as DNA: TGTGCCAGCAGTTACTCTCCAGGGTTTGGGTCTGGAAACACCATATATTTT.

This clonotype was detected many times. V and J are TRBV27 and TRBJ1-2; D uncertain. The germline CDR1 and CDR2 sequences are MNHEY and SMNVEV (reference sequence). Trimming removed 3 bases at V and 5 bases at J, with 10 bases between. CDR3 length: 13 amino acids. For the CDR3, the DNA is TGTGCCAGCAGTTTGGGAGAACCGTATGGCTACACCTTC. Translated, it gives CASSLGEPYGYTF.

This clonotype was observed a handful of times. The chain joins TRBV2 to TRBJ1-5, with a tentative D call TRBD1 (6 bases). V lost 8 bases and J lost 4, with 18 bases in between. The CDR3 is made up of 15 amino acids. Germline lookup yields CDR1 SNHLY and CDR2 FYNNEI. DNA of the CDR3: TGTGCCAGCCATGGTCAACAGGGAACAAATCAGCCCCAGCATTTT. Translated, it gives CASHGQQGTNQPQHF. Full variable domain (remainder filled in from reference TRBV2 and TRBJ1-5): EPEVTQTPSHQVTQMGQEVILRCVPISNHLYFYWYRQILGQKVEFLVSFYNNEISEKSEIFDDQFSVERPDGSNFTLKIRSTKLEDSAMYFCASHGQQGTNQPQHFGDGTRLSIL.

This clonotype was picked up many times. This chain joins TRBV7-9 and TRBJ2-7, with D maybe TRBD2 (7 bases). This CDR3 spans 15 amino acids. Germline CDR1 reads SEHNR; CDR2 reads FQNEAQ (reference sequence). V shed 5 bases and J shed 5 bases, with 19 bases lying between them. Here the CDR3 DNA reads TGTGCCAGCAGCCAGCAGGGAGGGGGGGTACACGAGCAGTACTTC. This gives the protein CASSQQGGGVHEQYF.